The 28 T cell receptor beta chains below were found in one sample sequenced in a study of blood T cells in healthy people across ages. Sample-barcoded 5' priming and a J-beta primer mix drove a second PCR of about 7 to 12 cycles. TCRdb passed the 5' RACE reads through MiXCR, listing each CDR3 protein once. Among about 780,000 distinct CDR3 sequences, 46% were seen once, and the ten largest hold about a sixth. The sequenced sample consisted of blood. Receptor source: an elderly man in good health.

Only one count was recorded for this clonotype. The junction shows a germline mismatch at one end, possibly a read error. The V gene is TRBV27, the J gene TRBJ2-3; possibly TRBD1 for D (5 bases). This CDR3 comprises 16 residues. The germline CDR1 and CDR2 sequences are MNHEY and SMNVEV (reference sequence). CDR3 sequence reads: CASSLGLQLGTGTQYF. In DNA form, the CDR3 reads TGTGCCAGCAGTTTAGGGCTCCAATTGGGCACAGGTACGCAGTATTTT.

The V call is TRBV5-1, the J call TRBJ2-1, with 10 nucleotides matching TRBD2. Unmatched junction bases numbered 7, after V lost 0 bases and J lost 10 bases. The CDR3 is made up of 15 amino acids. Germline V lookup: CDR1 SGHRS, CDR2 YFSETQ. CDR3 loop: CASSLASGSIKEQFF. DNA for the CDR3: TGCGCCAGCAGCTTGGCTAGCGGGAGTATCAAGGAGCAGTTCTTC.

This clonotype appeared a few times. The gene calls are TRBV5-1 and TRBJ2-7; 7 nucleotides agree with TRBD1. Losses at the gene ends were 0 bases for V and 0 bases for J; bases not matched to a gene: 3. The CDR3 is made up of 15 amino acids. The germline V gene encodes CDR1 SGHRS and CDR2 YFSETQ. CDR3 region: CASSLGTGRSYEQYF. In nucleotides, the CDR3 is TGCGCCAGCAGCTTGGGGACAGGTCGCTCCTACGAGCAGTACTTC.

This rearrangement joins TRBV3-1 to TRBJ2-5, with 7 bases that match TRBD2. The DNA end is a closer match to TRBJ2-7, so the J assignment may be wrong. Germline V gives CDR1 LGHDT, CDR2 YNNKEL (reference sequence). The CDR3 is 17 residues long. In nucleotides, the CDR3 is TGTGCCAGCAGCCAACGCAGGGTGGGCGGGAGCGTCTACGAGCAGTACTTC. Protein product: CASSQRRVGGSVYEQYF.

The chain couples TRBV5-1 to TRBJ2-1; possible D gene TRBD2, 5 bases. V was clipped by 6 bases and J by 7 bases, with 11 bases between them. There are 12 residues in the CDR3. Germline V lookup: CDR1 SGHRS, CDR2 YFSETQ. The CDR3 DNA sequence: TGCGCCAGCATCCTGGACTGGAATGAGCAGTTCTTC. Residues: CASILDWNEQFF.

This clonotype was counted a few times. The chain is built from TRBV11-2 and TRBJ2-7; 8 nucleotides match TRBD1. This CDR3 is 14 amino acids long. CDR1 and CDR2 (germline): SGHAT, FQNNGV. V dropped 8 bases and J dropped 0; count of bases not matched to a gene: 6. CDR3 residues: CASLRTGSSYEQYF. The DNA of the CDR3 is TGTGCCAGCTTGAGGACAGGGAGCTCCTACGAGCAGTACTTC.

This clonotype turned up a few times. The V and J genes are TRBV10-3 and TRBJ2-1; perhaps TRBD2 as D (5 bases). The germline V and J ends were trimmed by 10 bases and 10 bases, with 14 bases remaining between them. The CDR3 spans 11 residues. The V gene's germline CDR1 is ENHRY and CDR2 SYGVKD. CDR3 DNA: TGTGCCACCAAGGAGGCGGAGGAGCAGTTCTTC. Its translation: CATKEAEEQFF.

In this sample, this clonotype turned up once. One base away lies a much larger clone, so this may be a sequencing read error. The DNA for the CDR3 is TGTGCCGGCAGCCAAGATCCAGGGCTGGTCGGGGAGCTGTTTTTT. Its translation: CAGSQDPGLVGELFF. The chain employs TRBV4-2 and TRBJ2-2; D is perhaps TRBD1 (5 bases). This CDR3 contains 15 residues. Germline assignment: CDR1 LGHNA and CDR2 YNFKEQ.

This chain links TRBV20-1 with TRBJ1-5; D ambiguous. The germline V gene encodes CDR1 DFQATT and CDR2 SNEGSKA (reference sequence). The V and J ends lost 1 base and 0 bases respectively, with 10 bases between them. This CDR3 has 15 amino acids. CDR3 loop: CSARGATHSNQPQHF. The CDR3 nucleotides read TGCAGTGCTAGAGGCGCTACCCATAGCAATCAGCCCCAGCATTTT.

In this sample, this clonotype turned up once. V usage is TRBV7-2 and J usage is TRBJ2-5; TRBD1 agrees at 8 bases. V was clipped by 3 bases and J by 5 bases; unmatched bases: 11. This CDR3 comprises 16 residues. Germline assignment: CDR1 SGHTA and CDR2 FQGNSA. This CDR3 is CASSFRVDRAVETQYF. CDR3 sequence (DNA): TGTGCCAGCAGCTTTCGAGTGGACAGGGCCGTGGAGACCCAGTACTTC.

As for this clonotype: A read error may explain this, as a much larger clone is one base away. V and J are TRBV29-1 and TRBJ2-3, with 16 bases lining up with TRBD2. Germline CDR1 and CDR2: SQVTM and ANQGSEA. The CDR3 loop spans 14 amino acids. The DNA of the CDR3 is TGCAACGTTGTCGGGACTAGCGGGAGGGCCTTGGCGTATTTT. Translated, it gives CNVVGTSGRALAYF.

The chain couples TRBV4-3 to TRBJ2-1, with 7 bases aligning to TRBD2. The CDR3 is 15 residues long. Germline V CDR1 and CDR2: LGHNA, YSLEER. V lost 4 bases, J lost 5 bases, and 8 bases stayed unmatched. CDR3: CASSLGYAGDNEQFF. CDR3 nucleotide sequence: TGCGCCAGCAGCCTCGGATACGCGGGGGACAATGAGCAGTTCTTC.

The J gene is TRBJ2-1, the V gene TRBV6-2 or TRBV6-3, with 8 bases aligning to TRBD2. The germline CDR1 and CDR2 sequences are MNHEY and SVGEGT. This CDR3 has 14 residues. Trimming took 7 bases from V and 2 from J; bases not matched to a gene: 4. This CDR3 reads CASTQGLAYNEQFF. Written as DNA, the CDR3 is TGTGCCAGCACCCAGGGACTAGCCTACAATGAGCAGTTCTTC.

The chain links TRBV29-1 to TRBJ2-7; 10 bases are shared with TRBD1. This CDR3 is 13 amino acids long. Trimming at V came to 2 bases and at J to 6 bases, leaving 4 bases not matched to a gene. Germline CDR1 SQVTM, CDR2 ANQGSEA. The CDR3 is CSVERGQGREQYF. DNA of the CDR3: TGCAGCGTTGAAAGGGGACAGGGGCGCGAGCAGTACTTC.

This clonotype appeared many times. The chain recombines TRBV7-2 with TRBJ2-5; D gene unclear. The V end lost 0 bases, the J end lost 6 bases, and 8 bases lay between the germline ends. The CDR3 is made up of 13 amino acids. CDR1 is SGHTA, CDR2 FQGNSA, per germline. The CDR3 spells CASSLAPTKTQYF. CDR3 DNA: TGTGCCAGCAGCTTAGCCCCAACCAAGACCCAGTACTTC.

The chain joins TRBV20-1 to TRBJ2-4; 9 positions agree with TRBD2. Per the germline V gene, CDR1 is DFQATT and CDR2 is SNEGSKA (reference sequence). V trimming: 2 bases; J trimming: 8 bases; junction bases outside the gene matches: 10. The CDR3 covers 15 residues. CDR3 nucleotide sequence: TGCAGTGCTAGAAAGAGGGCTAGCGGGGAGTACATTCAGTACTTC. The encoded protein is CSARKRASGEYIQYF.

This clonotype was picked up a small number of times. Here the CDR3 reads CASSLAATRETQYF. CDR3 DNA: TGTGCCAGCAGCCTGGCCGCGACCAGGGAGACCCAGTACTTC. The chain combines TRBV5-6 with TRBJ2-5; D unresolved. CDR1 is SGHDT, CDR2 YYEEEE, per germline. CDR3 length equals 14 residues. V gave up 4 bases and J gave up 5 bases, with 15 bases separating them.

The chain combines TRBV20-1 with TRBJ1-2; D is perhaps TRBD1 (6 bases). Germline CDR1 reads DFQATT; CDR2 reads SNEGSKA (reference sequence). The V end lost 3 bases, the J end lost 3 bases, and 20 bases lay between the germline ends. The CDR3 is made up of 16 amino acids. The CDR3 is CSARPFAGVSYYGYTF. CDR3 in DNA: TGCAGTGCTAGGCCCTTTGCAGGGGTTTCTTACTATGGCTACACCTTC.

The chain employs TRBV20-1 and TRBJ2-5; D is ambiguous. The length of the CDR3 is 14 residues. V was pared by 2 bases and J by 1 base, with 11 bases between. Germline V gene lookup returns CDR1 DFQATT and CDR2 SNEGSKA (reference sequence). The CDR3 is CSARNPEPQETQYF. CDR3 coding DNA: TGCAGTGCTAGAAATCCGGAGCCCCAAGAGACCCAGTACTTC.

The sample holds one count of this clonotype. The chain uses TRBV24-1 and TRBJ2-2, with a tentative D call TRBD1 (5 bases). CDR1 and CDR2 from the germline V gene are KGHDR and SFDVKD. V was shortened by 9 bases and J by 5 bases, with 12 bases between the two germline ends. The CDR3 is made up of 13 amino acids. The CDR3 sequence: CATQGTVTGELFF. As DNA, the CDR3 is TGTGCCACCCAGGGCACAGTAACCGGGGAGCTGTTTTTT.

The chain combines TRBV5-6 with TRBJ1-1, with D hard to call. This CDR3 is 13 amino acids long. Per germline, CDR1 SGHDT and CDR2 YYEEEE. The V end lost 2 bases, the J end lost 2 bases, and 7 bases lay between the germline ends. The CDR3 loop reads CASSFVGNTEAFF. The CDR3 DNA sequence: TGTGCCAGCAGCTTTGTTGGTAACACTGAAGCTTTCTTT.

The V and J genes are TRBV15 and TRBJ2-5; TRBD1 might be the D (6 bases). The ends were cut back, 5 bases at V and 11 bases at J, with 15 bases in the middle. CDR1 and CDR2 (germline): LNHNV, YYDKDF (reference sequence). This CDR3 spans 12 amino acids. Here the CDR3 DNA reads TGTGCCACCAGCGGGGGACACTCGGAGCAGTACTTC. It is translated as CATSGGHSEQYF.

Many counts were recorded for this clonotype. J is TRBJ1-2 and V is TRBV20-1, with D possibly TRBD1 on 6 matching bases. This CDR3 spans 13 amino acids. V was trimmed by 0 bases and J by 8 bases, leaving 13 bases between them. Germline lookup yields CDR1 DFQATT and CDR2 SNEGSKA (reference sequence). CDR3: CSARDLRGYGYTF. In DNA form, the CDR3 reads TGCAGTGCTAGAGATCTCAGGGGCTACGGCTACACCTTC.

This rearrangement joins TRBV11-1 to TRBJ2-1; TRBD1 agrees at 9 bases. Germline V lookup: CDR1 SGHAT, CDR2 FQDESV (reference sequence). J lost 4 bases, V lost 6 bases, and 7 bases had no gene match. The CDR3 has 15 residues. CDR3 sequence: CASRRTGGSYNEQFF. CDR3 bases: TGTGCCAGCAGGAGAACAGGGGGCAGTTACAATGAGCAGTTCTTC.

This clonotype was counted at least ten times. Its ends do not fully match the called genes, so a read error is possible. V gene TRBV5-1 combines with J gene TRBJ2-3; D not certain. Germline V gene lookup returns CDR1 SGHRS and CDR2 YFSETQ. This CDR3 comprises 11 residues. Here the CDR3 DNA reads TGTGCCAGCAGTTTATTAGATACGCAGTATTTT. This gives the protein CASSLLDTQYF.

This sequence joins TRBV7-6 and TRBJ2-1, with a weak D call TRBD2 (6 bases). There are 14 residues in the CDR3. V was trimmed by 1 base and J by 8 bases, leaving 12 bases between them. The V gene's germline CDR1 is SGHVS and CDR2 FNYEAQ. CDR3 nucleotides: TGTGCCAGCAGCTTAGTCAGGGAGCGGGATGAGCAGTTCTTC. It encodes CASSLVRERDEQFF.

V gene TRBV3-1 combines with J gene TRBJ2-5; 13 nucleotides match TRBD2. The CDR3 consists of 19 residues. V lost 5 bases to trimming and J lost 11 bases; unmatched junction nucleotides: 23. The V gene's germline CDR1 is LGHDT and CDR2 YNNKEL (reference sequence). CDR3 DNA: TGTGCCAGCAGCAGCAGTTCCGGGACTAGCGGGATTCTTCCCAATGAGCAGTACTTC. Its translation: CASSSSSGTSGILPNEQYF.

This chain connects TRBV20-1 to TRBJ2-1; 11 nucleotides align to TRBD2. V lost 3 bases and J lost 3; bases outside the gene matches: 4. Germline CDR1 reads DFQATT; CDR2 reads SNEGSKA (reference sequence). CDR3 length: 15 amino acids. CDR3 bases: TGCAGTGCTAGTCCCGGGACTAGCGGCTACAATGAGCAGTTCTTC. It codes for CSASPGTSGYNEQFF.